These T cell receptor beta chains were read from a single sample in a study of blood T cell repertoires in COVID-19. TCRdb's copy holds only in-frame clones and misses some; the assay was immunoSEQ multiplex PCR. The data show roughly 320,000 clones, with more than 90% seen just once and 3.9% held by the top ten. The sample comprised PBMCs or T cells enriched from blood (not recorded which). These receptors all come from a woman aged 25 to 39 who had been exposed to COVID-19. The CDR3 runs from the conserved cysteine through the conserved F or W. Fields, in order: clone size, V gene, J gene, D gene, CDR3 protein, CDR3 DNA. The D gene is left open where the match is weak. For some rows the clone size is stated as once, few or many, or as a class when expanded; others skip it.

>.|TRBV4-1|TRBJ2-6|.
CASSQGERVGGANVLTF
TGCGCCAGCAGCCAAGGTGAGCGGGTTGGCGGGGCCAACGTCCTGACTTTC
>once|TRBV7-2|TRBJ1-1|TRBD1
CASSLAIQGMGEAFF
TGTGCCAGCAGCTTAGCTATACAGGGGATGGGTGAAGCTTTCTTT
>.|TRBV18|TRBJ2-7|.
CASSPMTDSYEQYF
TGTGCCAGCTCACCTATGACAGATTCCTACGAGCAGTACTTC
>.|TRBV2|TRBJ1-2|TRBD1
CASGQGSFGYTF
TGTGCCAGCGGACAGGGATCATTCGGCTACACCTTC
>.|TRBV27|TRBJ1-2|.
CASSLSSQALRGYTF
TGTGCCAGCAGTTTATCGAGTCAAGCTCTGAGGGGCTACACCTTC
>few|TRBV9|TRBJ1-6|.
CASSVIENSPLHF
TGTGCCAGCAGCGTGATTGAGAATTCACCCCTCCACTTT
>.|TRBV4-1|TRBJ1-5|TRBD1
CASSQDPAGGYQPQHF
TGCGCCAGCAGCCAAGATCCGGCAGGGGGGTATCAGCCCCAGCATTTT
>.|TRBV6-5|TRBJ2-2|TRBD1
CASSRTGILSGELFF
TGTGCCAGCAGTAGGACAGGGATTTTGTCCGGGGAGCTGTTTTTT
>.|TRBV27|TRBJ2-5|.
CASSLDRRKQETQYF
TGTGCCAGCAGTTTAGACAGACGGAAACAAGAGACCCAGTACTTC
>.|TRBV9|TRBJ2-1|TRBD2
CASSATSGGAYEQFF
TGTGCCAGCAGCGCAACTAGCGGGGGGGCGTATGAGCAGTTCTTC
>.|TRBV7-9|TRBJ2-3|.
CASSRLGATDTQYF
TGTGCCAGCAGCAGGTTGGGGGCCACAGATACGCAGTATTTT
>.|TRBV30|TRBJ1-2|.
CAWIKTDRIYGYTF
TGTGCCTGGATAAAAACTGACAGAATCTATGGCTACACCTTC
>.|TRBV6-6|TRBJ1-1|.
CASRGRILVTEAFF
TGTGCCAGCAGGGGGCGGATACTCGTCACTGAAGCTTTCTTT
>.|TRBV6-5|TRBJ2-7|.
CASSYSDSSYEQYF
TGTGCCAGCAGTTACTCTGACAGCTCCTACGAGCAGTACTTC
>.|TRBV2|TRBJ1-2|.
CASSGRVGNGYTF
TGTGCCAGCAGTGGCAGGGTGGGGAATGGCTACACCTTC
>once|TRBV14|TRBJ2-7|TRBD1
CASSQERTTEDRDYYEQYF
TGTGCCAGCAGCCAAGAGCGAACAACCGAGGACAGGGATTACTACGAGCAGTACTTC
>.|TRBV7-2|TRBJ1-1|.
CASSLGVQLSTEAFF
TGTGCCAGCAGCTTAGGGGTACAGCTATCCACTGAAGCTTTCTTT
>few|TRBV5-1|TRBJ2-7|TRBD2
CASSLASGEAYEQYF
TGCGCCAGCAGCTTGGCGAGCGGGGAGGCTTACGAGCAGTACTTC
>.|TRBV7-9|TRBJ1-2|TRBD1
CASSLRTGANNYGYTF
TGTGCCAGCAGCTTAAGGACAGGGGCCAACAACTATGGCTACACCTTC
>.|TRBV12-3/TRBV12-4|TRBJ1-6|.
CASSFSGDSPLHF
TGTGCCAGCAGTTTCTCAGGGGATTCACCCCTCCACTTT
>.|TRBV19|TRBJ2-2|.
CASSIGRQRTNTGELFF
TGTGCCAGTAGTATAGGAAGACAGAGAACGAACACCGGGGAGCTGTTTTTT
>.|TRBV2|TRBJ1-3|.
CASSGLEGNTIYF
TGTGCCAGCAGTGGCCTAGAAGGAAACACCATATATTTT
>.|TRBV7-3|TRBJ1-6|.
CASSLGEGSPLHF
TGTGCCAGCAGCTTGGGGGAGGGCTCACCCCTCCACTTT
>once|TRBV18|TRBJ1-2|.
CASSPEAVYGYTF
TGTGCCAGCTCACCCGAGGCGGTTTATGGCTACACCTTC
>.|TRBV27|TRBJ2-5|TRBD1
CASSLGTGKAETQYF
TGTGCCAGCAGTTTAGGGACAGGGAAGGCAGAGACCCAGTACTTC
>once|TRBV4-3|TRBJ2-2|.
CASSQVLDISTGELFF
TGCGCCAGCAGCCAGGTGCTCGACATCTCAACCGGGGAGCTGTTTTTT
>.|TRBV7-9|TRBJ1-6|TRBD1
CASSRDRVDSPLHF
TGTGCCAGCAGCCGGGACAGGGTTGATTCACCCCTCCACTTT
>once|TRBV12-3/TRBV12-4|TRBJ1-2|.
CASKKAGRYGYTF
TGTGCCAGCAAAAAGGCAGGGAGGTATGGCTACACCTTC
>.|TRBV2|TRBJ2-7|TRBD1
CASSGTGRYEQYF
TGTGCCAGCAGCGGGACAGGACGTTACGAGCAGTACTTC
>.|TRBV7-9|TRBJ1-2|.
CASMPGQNYGYTF
TGTGCCAGTATGCCGGGACAAAACTATGGCTACACCTTC
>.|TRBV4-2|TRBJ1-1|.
CASSQAGGTTLMNTEAFF
TGTGCCAGCAGCCAAGCCGGAGGGACCACGCTGATGAACACTGAAGCTTTCTTT
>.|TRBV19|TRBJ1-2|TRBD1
CASGDRGFFGSGYTF
TGTGCCAGTGGGGACAGGGGATTCTTTGGGAGCGGCTACACCTTC
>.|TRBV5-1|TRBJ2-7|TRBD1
CASSLAGTEPYEQYF
TGCGCCAGCAGCTTGGCCGGGACAGAGCCCTACGAGCAGTACTTC
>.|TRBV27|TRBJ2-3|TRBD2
CASSSKRGGYGTDTQYF
TGTGCCAGCAGTTCCAAGCGGGGGGGCTATGGCACAGATACGCAGTATTTT
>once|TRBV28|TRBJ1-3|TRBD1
CASSLDRGLTGRNTIYF
TGTGCCAGCAGTTTGGACAGGGGGTTGACGGGGAGGAACACCATATATTTT
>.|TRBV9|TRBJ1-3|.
CASSVSPRGSGNTIYF
TGTGCCAGCAGCGTGTCCCCTCGAGGCTCTGGAAACACCATATATTTT
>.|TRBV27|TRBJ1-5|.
CASSGPGSNQPQHF
TGTGCCAGCAGTGGCCCTGGTAGCAATCAGCCCCAGCATTTT
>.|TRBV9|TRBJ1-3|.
CASSVAPDSSGNTIYF
TGTGCCAGCAGCGTAGCCCCCGACAGCTCTGGAAACACCATATATTTT
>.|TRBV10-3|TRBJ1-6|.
CAISETFTSGGSYNSPLHF
TGTGCCATCAGTGAGACCTTTACCTCAGGAGGCTCCTATAATTCACCCCTCCACTTT
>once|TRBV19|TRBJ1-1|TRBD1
CASTPRDRRYTEAFF
TGTGCCAGTACCCCACGGGACAGAAGGTACACTGAAGCTTTCTTT
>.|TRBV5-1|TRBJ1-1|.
CASSLAEQVNTEAFF
TGCGCCAGCAGCTTGGCCGAACAGGTGAACACTGAAGCTTTCTTT
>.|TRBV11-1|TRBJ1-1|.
CASSLDREEAFF
TGTGCCAGCAGCTTAGATCGGGAAGAAGCTTTCTTT
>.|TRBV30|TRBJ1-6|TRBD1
CACPYQGGTYNSPLHF
TGTGCCTGTCCCTATCAGGGGGGCACCTATAATTCACCCCTCCACTTT
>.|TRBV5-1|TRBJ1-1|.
CASSLSGPEAFF
TGCGCCAGCAGCTTGTCAGGGCCTGAAGCTTTCTTT